This passage covers 24 T cell receptor beta chains from one sample sequenced in a study of patients and donors after allogeneic stem cell transplantation. TCRdb redid the calling of the RT-PCR reads with MiXCR, one entry per CDR3 protein. The data contain hundreds of thousands of distinct CDR3 sequences, more than 15% of them singletons. Material for sequencing was blood, either unsorted or a sorted T cell fraction (not recorded which). Source of these receptors: a human donor who was either an allogeneic HSCT recipient or a stem cell or donor lymphocyte infusion donor (not recorded which). It is not recorded whose cells these are; they may come from a transplant donor.

This rearrangement joins TRBV7-3 to TRBJ2-1; 7 bases are a match to TRBD2. The V and J ends lost 3 bases and 4 bases, in that order; junction bases with no gene match: 9. This CDR3 is 16 amino acids long. CDR1 and CDR2 from the germline V gene are SGHTA and FQGTGA. In nucleotides, the CDR3 is TGTGCCAGCAGCTTCCTTCGGGGGACTACTTACAATGAGCAGTTCTTC. Amino acid sequence: CASSFLRGTTYNEQFF.

There are a few counts of this clonotype. The chain couples TRBV20-1 to TRBJ1-6, with D maybe TRBD1 (5 bases). The V gene lost 4 bases and the J gene lost 9 bases, with 16 bases spanning the gap. The CDR3 is 14 residues long. In germline, CDR1 is DFQATT, CDR2 SNEGSKA (reference sequence). The chain's CDR3 is CSATSGTPGSPLHF. In DNA, the CDR3 is TGCAGTGCTACCTCCGGGACCCCTGGTTCACCCCTCCACTTT.

The chain has TRBV21-1 and TRBJ2-7; whether TRBD2, the table's D call, matches the DNA was not checked. TRBV21-1 is a pseudogene locus. The CDR3 consists of 16 residues. Written as DNA, the CDR3 is TGTGCCAGCAGCAAAGGGATAACTAGCGGGAGGTACGAGCAGTACTTC. Amino acid sequence: CASSKGITSGRYEQYF.

The V and J genes are TRBV5-1 and TRBJ2-1; tentative D call: TRBD2 (6 bases). Trimming left V 5 bases short and J 9 bases short, with 15 bases between. This CDR3 is built from 13 residues. From germline, CDR1 is SGHRS and CDR2 YFSETQ. Here the CDR3 reads CASRDTSKGEQFF. The CDR3 region has the DNA TGCGCCAGCAGGGATACTAGCAAGGGTGAGCAGTTCTTC.

The chain recombines TRBV18 with TRBJ1-1; no clear D gene. The CDR3 is 13 amino acids. From germline, CDR1 is KGHSH and CDR2 LQKENI. V lost 4 bases to trimming and J lost 4 bases, with 10 bases between them. The chain's CDR3 is CASSQGSGTEAFF. The CDR3 nucleotides read TGTGCCAGCTCACAGGGAAGTGGCACTGAAGCTTTCTTT.

This clonotype was picked up a small number of times. The chain is built from TRBV20-1 and TRBJ2-1, with 16 bases that match TRBD2. CDR3 size: 14 residues. CDR1 is DFQATT and CDR2 is SNEGSKA in the germline V gene (reference sequence). The junction had 3 bases not matched to a gene; V was cut back by 6 bases and J by 7 bases. The CDR3 nucleotides are TGCAGTGCCTTGGGACTAGCGGGAGGGAATGAGCAGTTCTTC. Translating it yields CSALGLAGGNEQFF.

The chain uses TRBV4-1 and TRBJ2-7, with TRBD2 as a possible D gene (6 bases). Germline CDR1 and CDR2: MGHRA and YSYEKL. The CDR3 length is 16 residues. V dropped 0 bases and J dropped 1 base, with 13 bases sitting between them. The CDR3 sequence: CASSQDPLALSYEQYF. The CDR3 DNA is TGCGCCAGCAGCCAAGATCCCCTAGCGTTGTCCTACGAGCAGTACTTC.

This clonotype was detected only a few times. Compared with germline, one end of the junction differs, possibly owing to a read error. V usage is TRBV6-2 or TRBV6-3 and J usage is TRBJ1-1; weak D call: TRBD1 (6 bases). This CDR3 contains 14 residues. Germline CDR1 is MNHEY and CDR2 is SVGEGT. This CDR3 is CASSDSGERTEAFF. CDR3 sequence (DNA): TGTGCCAGCAGTGACTCAGGGGAGAGGACTGAAGCTTTCTTT.

The CDR3 DNA reads TGCAGTGCTAGAGTTGAAGGAAGCAAGGTGTTTTTT. Protein sequence: CSARVEGSKVFF. The chain links TRBV20-1 to TRBJ1-4; no clear D gene. Germline loops: CDR1 DFQATT, CDR2 SNEGSKA (reference sequence). There are 12 residues in the CDR3. With 1 base removed from V and 15 bases from J, the gap between germline ends came to 15 bases.

Many counts were recorded for this clonotype. The J gene is TRBJ2-6, the V gene TRBV29-1; D may be TRBD1 (5 bases). V lost 6 bases to trimming and J lost 0 bases, with 15 bases between them. Germline-derived CDR1 and CDR2 are SQVTM and ANQGSEA. This CDR3 has 16 amino acids. Here the CDR3 DNA reads TGCAGCGTCTCCTTAGGGGCTGGCTCTGGGGCCAACGTCCTGACTTTC. Protein sequence: CSVSLGAGSGANVLTF.

This clonotype has ten or more counts. Mismatch with germline at one junction end may stem from a read error. The chain recombines TRBV5-1 with TRBJ1-2, with D possibly TRBD1 on 5 matching bases. In germline, CDR1 is SGHRS, CDR2 YFSETQ. The CDR3 contains 14 residues. CDR3 in amino acids: CASSLRGANYGYTF. Written as DNA, the CDR3 is TGTGCCAGCAGCTTACGAGGGGCCAACTATGGCTACACCTTC. The full variable domain, rest sourced from reference TRBV5-1 and TRBJ1-2, is KAGVTQTPRYLIKTRGQQVTLSCSPISGHRSVSWYQQTPGQGLQFLFEYFSETQRNKGNFPGRFSGRQFSNSRSEMNVSTLELGDSALYLCASSLRGANYGYTFGSGTRLTVV.

Concerning this clonotype itself: A much larger clone lies one base from this, so it may be a read error. The rearrangement joins TRBV27 to TRBJ1-2; D may be TRBD1 (5 bases). From germline, CDR1 is MNHEY and CDR2 SMNVEV (reference sequence). V was trimmed by 5 bases and J by 2 bases, leaving 12 bases between them. This CDR3 is 14 amino acids long. The CDR3 bases are TGTGCCAGCAGTCCCACGGGACGGAACTATGGCTACACCTTC. Translated: CASSPTGRNYGYTF.

This chain connects TRBV29-1 to TRBJ1-1; no reliable D call. Germline CDR1 SQVTM, CDR2 ANQGSEA. V was pared by 5 bases and J by 1 base, with 11 bases between. This CDR3 has 13 residues. CDR3 loop: CSVREGKNTEAFF. In DNA form, the CDR3 reads TGCAGCGTTCGGGAGGGAAAGAACACTGAAGCTTTCTTT.

This clonotype was observed a handful of times. The chain is built from TRBV6-1 and TRBJ2-7; a weak D match, TRBD2 (6 bases). Trimming took 6 bases from V and 6 from J, leaving 21 bases between them. Germline-derived CDR1 and CDR2 are MNHNS and SASEGT. The CDR3 totals 15 residues. This CDR3 is CASSPFTAAAGEQYF. CDR3 nucleotide sequence: TGTGCCAGCAGCCCATTTACGGCGGCAGCGGGCGAGCAGTACTTC.

The V gene is TRBV7-3, the J gene TRBJ2-3; TRBD1 aligns across 10 bases. The CDR3 runs to 14 residues. Germline lookup yields CDR1 SGHTA and CDR2 FQGTGA. Germline trimming cut 3 bases from V and 6 bases from J; bases unmatched to any gene: 3. CDR3 coding DNA: TGTGCCAGCAGCTTCGACAGGGGGCATGATACGCAGTATTTT. This translates into CASSFDRGHDTQYF.

This rearrangement joins TRBV24-1 to TRBJ2-1; the D is unclear. Trimming took off 2 bases at V and 10 bases at J, with 8 bases between the two ends. From germline, CDR1 is KGHDR and CDR2 SFDVKD. This CDR3 comprises 12 residues. CDR3 loop: CATSDSLGEQFF. The CDR3 region has the DNA TGTGCCACCAGTGATTCCCTCGGGGAGCAGTTCTTC.

This clonotype was counted only a few times. This chain joins TRBV18 and TRBJ1-5, with D tentatively TRBD1 (6 bases). V lost 4 bases and J 5 bases, leaving 12 bases between the germline ends. Germline CDR1 and CDR2: KGHSH and LQKENI. The CDR3 loop spans 14 amino acids. The CDR3 reads CASSLQGTDQPQHF. The CDR3 coding sequence is TGTGCCAGCTCACTTCAGGGGACGGATCAGCCCCAGCATTTT. Supplemented by reference TRBV18 and TRBJ1-5, the full variable domain reads NAGVMQNPRHLVRRRGQEARLRCSPMKGHSHVYWYRQLPEEGLKFMVYLQKENIIDESGMPKERFSAEFPKEGPSILRIQQVVRGDSAAYFCASSLQGTDQPQHFGDGTRLSIL.

The chain carries TRBV2 and TRBJ2-7; 9 bases line up with TRBD1. The ends lost 4 bases at V and 0 bases at J; junction bases unmatched: 4. The V gene's germline CDR1 is SNHLY and CDR2 FYNNEI. The CDR3 loop spans 15 amino acids. As DNA, the CDR3 is TGTGCCAGCAGTGTGGGGACAGGGCCCTCCTACGAGCAGTACTTC. It encodes CASSVGTGPSYEQYF.

This rearrangement joins TRBV19 to TRBJ1-5; 9 bases agree with TRBD1. CDR1 and CDR2 (germline): LNHDA, SQIVND (reference sequence). The CDR3 is 12 residues long. The J segment lost 6 bases and the V segment lost 9 bases, leaving 3 bases of the junction unmatched. The CDR3 spells CASGTGFQPQHF. The CDR3 DNA follows: TGTGCCAGCGGGACAGGGTTTCAGCCCCAGCATTTT. Full variable domain (outside the CDR3, taken from reference TRBV19 and TRBJ1-5): DGGITQSPKYLFRKEGQNVTLSCEQNLNHDAMYWYRQDPGQGLRLIYYSQIVNDFQKGDIAEGYSVSREKKESFPLTVTSAQKNPTAFYLCASGTGFQPQHFGDGTRLSIL.

The chain couples TRBV5-1 to TRBJ2-2; D is undetermined. Trimming removed 4 bases at V and 1 base at J, with 8 bases between. This CDR3 is 14 amino acids long. The germline V gene encodes CDR1 SGHRS and CDR2 YFSETQ. CDR3 bases: TGCGCCAGCAGCCCGGCCAAGAACACCGGGGAGCTGTTTTTT. It translates to CASSPAKNTGELFF.

This clonotype was picked up a small number of times. The chain links TRBV15 to TRBJ1-4; TRBD1 is a possible D gene (5 bases). The germline V and J ends were trimmed by 0 bases and 13 bases, with 9 bases remaining between them. The CDR3 covers 12 residues. CDR1 and CDR2 (germline): LNHNV, YYDKDF (reference sequence). The CDR3 region has the DNA TGTGCCACCAGCAGAGATATGACAGTACTGTTTTTT. This codes for CATSRDMTVLFF. Full variable domain (outside the CDR3, taken from reference TRBV15 and TRBJ1-4): DAMVIQNPRYQVTQFGKPVTLSCSQTLNHNVMYWYQQKSSQAPKLLFHYYDKDFNNEADTPDNFQSRRPNTSFCFLDIRSPGLGDTAMYLCATSRDMTVLFFGSGTQLSVL.

The table lists this clonotype with many counts. The rearrangement joins TRBV7-9 to TRBJ2-2; maybe TRBD2 (6 bases). This CDR3 is 15 amino acids long. The ends were cut back, 5 bases at V and 4 bases at J, with 14 bases in the middle. Looked up from germline, CDR1 is SEHNR and CDR2 is FQNEAQ (reference sequence). The CDR3 loop reads CASSLSTGVTGELFF. For the CDR3, the DNA is TGTGCCAGCAGCCTCAGCACGGGAGTCACCGGGGAGCTGTTTTTT.

The V and J genes are TRBV7-9 and TRBJ1-3; D remains unclear. CDR1 is SEHNR and CDR2 is FQNEAQ in the germline V gene (reference sequence). V lost 5 bases and J 0 bases, leaving 14 bases between the germline ends. The CDR3 spans 16 residues. The CDR3 protein is CASSPWTAPSGNTIYF. CDR3 nucleotides: TGTGCCAGCAGCCCTTGGACGGCACCCTCTGGAAACACCATATATTTT.

This clonotype was observed a few times. The V call is TRBV20-1, the J call TRBJ2-1; 9 bases fit TRBD2. Germline V gene data show CDR1 as DFQATT and CDR2 as SNEGSKA (reference sequence). The J segment lost 6 bases and the V segment lost 5 bases, leaving 11 bases of the junction unmatched. The CDR3 is made up of 15 amino acids. This CDR3 reads CSAGGRLAGPNEQFF. In nucleotides, the CDR3 is TGCAGTGCTGGGGGTCGGCTAGCGGGACCCAATGAGCAGTTCTTC.